This entry features one TCR beta chain sequence. As handled by the study authors: Amplifying reference gene primers gave estimates of nucleated cell counts. Assay: immunoSEQ multiplex PCR; the TCRdb copy retains only in-frame clones and omits some. V and J calls and clone size come straight from that table; D and trimming were deduced from the DNA. The sample records around 270,000 clones, about 89% being singletons. The CDR3 sequence is 15 residues long. Trimming took 5 bases from V and 2 from J; bases not matched to a gene: 6. In germline, CDR1 is LGHDT, CDR2 YNNKEL (reference sequence). The data belong to a study of blood T cell repertoires in COVID-19.

Sequenced input: peripheral blood. The sequence derives from a man younger than 45 with acute or convalescent COVID-19. The chain is built from TRBV3-1 (or the pseudogene TRBV3-2) and TRBJ1-3; 7 nucleotides agree with TRBD1. The CDR3 coding sequence is TGTGCCAGCAGCTACCGACAGGGCACTGGAAACACCATATATTTT. Protein product: CASSYRQGTGNTIYF.